This TCR beta chain was observed in a study of cytomegalovirus exposure and HLA in healthy donors. Germline CDR1 MNHNS, CDR2 SASEGT. The V segment lost 1 base and the J segment 4 bases; nucleotides outside the gene matches: 3. The CDR3 length is 15 residues. Here immunoSEQ multiplex PCR was the method, and the copy in TCRdb shows in-frame clones only, minus some. The sample holds fewer than 100,000 clones, approximately 93% seen once. Sequencing was carried out using PBMCs. The TCR sequence derives from a woman aged 18-30 years in good health and CMV-seronegative. V usage is TRBV6-1 and J usage is TRBJ2-3; 9 nucleotides match TRBD2. The CDR3: CASSEDSGRPDTQYF. Here the CDR3 DNA reads TGTGCCAGCAGTGAAGACAGCGGGAGGCCAGATACGCAGTATTTT.